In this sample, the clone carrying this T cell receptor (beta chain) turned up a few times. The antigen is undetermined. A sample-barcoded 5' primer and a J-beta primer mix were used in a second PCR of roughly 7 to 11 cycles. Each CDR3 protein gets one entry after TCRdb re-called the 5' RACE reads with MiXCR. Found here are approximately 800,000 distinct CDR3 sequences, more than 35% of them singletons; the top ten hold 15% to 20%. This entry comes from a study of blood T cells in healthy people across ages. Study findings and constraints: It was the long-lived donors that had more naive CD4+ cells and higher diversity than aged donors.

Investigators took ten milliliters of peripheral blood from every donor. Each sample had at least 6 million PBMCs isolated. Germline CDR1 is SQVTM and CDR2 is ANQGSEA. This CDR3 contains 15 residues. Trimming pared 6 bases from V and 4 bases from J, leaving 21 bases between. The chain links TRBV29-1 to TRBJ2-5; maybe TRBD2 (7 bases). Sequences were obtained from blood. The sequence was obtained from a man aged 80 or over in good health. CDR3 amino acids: CSVGKGSGGRETQYF. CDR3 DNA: TGCAGCGTGGGGAAAGGTTCGGGGGGCCGAGAGACCCAGTACTTC.